Below, 8 T cell receptor beta chains from the same sample are listed, as sequenced in a study of T cell responses to AZD1222 COVID-19 vaccine. TCRdb keeps only in-frame clones here, not all; method: immunoSEQ multiplex PCR. There are about 66,000 clones in the sample; 75% to 85% occur only once, and roughly 21% lies in the top ten. This material consisted of peripheral blood, taken on day 0 of MenACWY control vaccination. The receptors here all came from an adult in good health.

The CDR3 sequence: CASSLLGTGEKQYF. The CDR3 DNA follows: TGTGCCAGCAGCCTACTAGGGACCGGAGAGAAACAGTACTTC. The chain joins TRBV7-2 to TRBJ2-7; TRBD1 or TRBD2 may be the D gene (5 bases each). V was clipped by 5 bases and J by 10 bases, with 21 bases between them. CDR1 is SGHTA and CDR2 is FQGNSA in the germline V gene. The CDR3 contains 14 residues.

This chain uses TRBV19 with TRBJ1-2; the D gene is possibly TRBD1 (5 bases). V was shortened by 4 bases and J by 7 bases, with 22 bases between the two germline ends. Germline loops: CDR1 LNHDA, CDR2 SQIVND (reference sequence). The CDR3 consists of 16 residues. CDR3 in amino acids: CASSNPAGLQGGGYTF. The CDR3 DNA follows: TGTGCCAGTAGTAACCCCGCGGGACTTCAAGGAGGTGGCTACACCTTC.

The gene calls are TRBV29-1 and TRBJ2-3; 11 bases agree with TRBD2. CDR3 size: 15 residues. Trimming at V came to 3 bases and at J to 4 bases, leaving 6 bases not matched to a gene. Germline CDR1 and CDR2: SQVTM and ANQGSEA. The CDR3: CSVEISGGAADTQYF. The CDR3 DNA reads as TGCAGCGTTGAGATTAGCGGGGGGGCCGCAGATACGCAGTATTTT.

The rearrangement uses TRBV30 and TRBJ1-1; 10 bases map to TRBD1. The V segment lost 5 bases and the J segment 5 bases; nucleotides outside the gene matches: 5. Germline CDR1 reads GTSNPN; CDR2 reads SVGIG (reference sequence). CDR3 length: 13 amino acids. The CDR3 DNA is TGTGCCTGGGACAGGGGGCGTAATACTGAAGCTTTCTTT. This translates into CAWDRGRNTEAFF. Variable domain in full (rest from reference TRBV30 and TRBJ1-1): SQTIHQWPATLVQPVGSPLSLECTVEGTSNPNLYWYRQAAGRGLQLLFYSVGIGQISSEVPQNLSASRPQDRQFILSSKKLLLSDSGFYLCAWDRGRNTEAFFGQGTRLTVV.

This chain uses TRBV2 with TRBJ1-1; no clear D. Trimming took 2 bases from V and 0 from J, leaving 10 bases between them. Germline V gene data show CDR1 as SNHLY and CDR2 as FYNNEI. The CDR3 totals 15 residues. CDR3 nucleotides: TGTGCCAGCAGTGAACTGGCAGTTCTGAACACTGAAGCTTTCTTT. This encodes CASSELAVLNTEAFF.

The V and J genes are TRBV7-2 and TRBJ1-2, with D possibly TRBD1 on 5 matching bases. The CDR3 covers 13 residues. Trimming took 1 base from V and 8 from J, leaving 11 bases between them. Germline V CDR1 and CDR2: SGHTA, FQGNSA. CDR3 nucleotides: TGTGCCAGCAGCTTAGGGTCGTGGGACGGCTACACCTTC. Protein: CASSLGSWDGYTF.

The chain carries TRBV2 and TRBJ2-1, with 12 bases matching TRBD2. CDR1 and CDR2 (germline): SNHLY, FYNNEI. This CDR3 comprises 15 residues. V shed 6 bases and J 8 bases; nucleotides not matched to a gene: 8. The CDR3 region has the DNA TGTGCCAGCAGACCCACTAGCGGGGGGATTGATGAGCAGTTCTTC. This sequence encodes CASRPTSGGIDEQFF.

The chain combines TRBV7-2 with TRBJ2-1, with 9 bases matching TRBD2. The CDR3 has 17 residues. Germline V gives CDR1 SGHTA, CDR2 FQGNSA. V gave up 5 bases and J gave up 7 bases; unmatched junction bases: 15. The CDR3: CASSPRVRASGNNEQFF. CDR3 nucleotide sequence: TGTGCCAGCAGCCCCCGGGTACGGGCTAGCGGGAATAATGAGCAGTTCTTC.